These 2 T cell receptor beta chains were sequenced from one sample in a study of long-term antiretroviral therapy in people with HIV (dated by TCRdb to the early 2020s). The immunoSEQ hsTCRB v3.0 assay was used at survey level resolution for TRB variable region sequencing. Here the immuneACCESS table is served through TCRdb, limited to in-frame sequences with V and J called. Missing clones are a known gap in these copies; in checked studies unresolved V genes cover under half, and the rest lacks a known reason. In all, the sample holds approximately 35,000 clones, and around 72% of those were seen once. In total, the top ten clones hold under 8.5% of the sample. This specimen was unsorted PBMCs, taken 3.1 years after starting antiretroviral therapy. The source of these receptors is a woman between 45 and 65 years old with HIV.

The V call is TRBV2, the J call TRBJ1-5, with D maybe TRBD1 (6 bases). Trimming removed 6 bases at V and 2 bases at J, with 14 bases between. CDR3 length equals 15 residues. Looked up from germline, CDR1 is SNHLY and CDR2 is FYNNEI. CDR3 in DNA: TGTGCCAGCAGGGCAGGGGAGGTTCGCAATCAGCCCCAGCATTTT. Translating it yields CASRAGEVRNQPQHF.

The genes are TRBV5-1 and TRBJ2-5; D remains ambiguous. V was clipped by 1 base and J by 3 bases, with 7 bases between them. Germline CDR1 and CDR2: SGHRS and YFSETQ. The CDR3 totals 13 residues. The CDR3 nucleotides read TGCGCCAGCAGCTTGTCGACAAAAGAGACCCAGTACTTC. As protein: CASSLSTKETQYF.